One and the same sample provided the 31 T cell receptor beta chains below, sequenced in a study of T cell repertoires in ileal Crohn's disease. Time point meaning: neoterminal ileum biopsy at postoperative endoscopy, about 6 months after surgery. Data came from immunoSEQ multiplex PCR; TCRdb stores just in-frame clones and leaves some out. The sample carries 1,500 to 2,000 clones, around 82% recorded once. The source material was ileal tissue. The receptors originated from an adult with Crohn's disease.

The chain carries TRBV5-1 and TRBJ2-7; D may be TRBD2 (7 bases). The CDR3 extends over 14 amino acids. In germline, CDR1 is SGHRS, CDR2 YFSETQ. V lost 2 bases and J lost 4, with 13 bases in between. The CDR3: CASSFGGREYEQYF. The CDR3 bases are TGCGCCAGCAGCTTCGGGGGGCGCGAATACGAGCAGTACTTC.

The chain couples TRBV7-9 to TRBJ1-2, with a tentative D call TRBD1 (5 bases). The V end was cut by 1 base, the J end by 3 bases, with 15 bases between. The CDR3 covers 16 residues. Looked up from germline, CDR1 is SEHNR and CDR2 is FQNEAQ (reference sequence). The CDR3 protein is CASSLDETGRDYGYTF. CDR3 coding DNA: TGTGCCAGCAGCTTAGACGAAACAGGCAGGGACTATGGCTACACCTTC.

CDR3: CSVSTSLSSYNEQFF. CDR3 DNA: TGCAGCGTCTCGACTAGCCTGAGCTCCTACAATGAGCAGTTCTTC. The chain uses TRBV29-1 and TRBJ2-1; 7 bases align to TRBD2. This CDR3 contains 15 residues. Germline values: CDR1 SQVTM, CDR2 ANQGSEA. Trimming removed 6 bases from V and 0 bases from J; junction bases left unmatched: 8.

The V gene is TRBV5-1, the J gene TRBJ1-2, with a possible D match to TRBD1 (5 bases). The CDR3 totals 13 residues. Germline values: CDR1 SGHRS, CDR2 YFSETQ. V was shortened by 0 bases and J by 2 bases, with 5 bases between the two germline ends. CDR3 protein: CASSLGGNYGYTF. DNA for the CDR3: TGCGCCAGCAGCTTGGGGGGCAACTATGGCTACACCTTC. Full variable domain (outside the CDR3, taken from reference TRBV5-1 and TRBJ1-2): KAGVTQTPRYLIKTRGQQVTLSCSPISGHRSVSWYQQTPGQGLQFLFEYFSETQRNKGNFPGRFSGRQFSNSRSEMNVSTLELGDSALYLCASSLGGNYGYTFGSGTRLTVV.

V usage is TRBV19 and J usage is TRBJ1-1; the match to TRBD1 covers 8 bases. With V trimmed by 3 bases and J by 4 bases, 4 bases remained unmatched. The CDR3 is made up of 14 amino acids. The germline CDR1 and CDR2 sequences are LNHDA and SQIVND (reference sequence). The DNA of the CDR3 is TGTGCCAGTAGTATCACAGGGGGTTCCACTGAAGCTTTCTTT. Amino acids: CASSITGGSTEAFF.

V gene TRBV7-9 combines with J gene TRBJ2-1; 12 nucleotides match TRBD2. V gave up 4 bases and J gave up 6 bases; unmatched junction bases: 7. Germline V gene sequence: CDR1 SEHNR, CDR2 FQNEAQ (reference sequence). The CDR3 runs to 16 residues. The CDR3 coding sequence is TGTGCCAGCAGCTCCTCTAGCGGGGGGGCCAGCAATGAGCAGTTCTTC. This translates into CASSSSSGGASNEQFF.

The chain recombines TRBV12-2 with TRBJ2-2; TRBD2 was called by the table and not checked on the DNA. TRBV12-2 is labeled a pseudogene. The CDR3 loop spans 20 amino acids. The CDR3 sequence is CASRLTFSKDSYGNTGELFF. CDR3 sequence (DNA): TGTGCAAGTCGCTTAACATTCTCGAAAGACTCCTATGGGAACACCGGGGAGCTGTTTTTT.

This chain uses TRBV27 with TRBJ2-4; 10 bases are shared with TRBD1. CDR1 is MNHEY and CDR2 is SMNVEV in the germline V gene (reference sequence). CDR3 length equals 15 residues. With 4 bases clipped from V and 7 bases from J, the junction kept 7 bases outside the gene matches. The CDR3 reads CASSSGGTGENIQYF. CDR3 nucleotides: TGTGCCAGCAGTTCCGGGGGGACAGGGGAGAACATTCAGTACTTC.

This clone was seen once. The chain carries TRBV30 and TRBJ2-7, with 8 bases identical to TRBD1. This CDR3 has 13 amino acids. The germline V gene has CDR1 GTSNPN and CDR2 SVGIG (reference sequence). With V trimmed by 7 bases and J by 0 bases, 5 bases remained unmatched. CDR3 coding DNA: TGTGCCTCGGGCAGGGGGCTCTCCTACGAGCAGTACTTC. Amino acids: CASGRGLSYEQYF.

Only a few counts were recorded for this clone. The rearrangement uses TRBV5-1 and TRBJ2-2; D is perhaps TRBD1 (6 bases). The CDR3 is 14 amino acids. Trimming shortened V by 3 bases and J by 4 bases, and 10 bases separated the two germline ends. The germline gives CDR1 SGHRS, CDR2 YFSETQ. The CDR3 DNA reads TGCGCCAGCAGCTACGGACAGTCCACCGGGGAGCTGTTTTTT. As protein: CASSYGQSTGELFF.

The J gene is TRBJ1-5, the V gene TRBV29-1; TRBD1 is a possible D gene (6 bases). Germline V CDR1 and CDR2: SQVTM, ANQGSEA. Trimming took 4 bases from V and 4 from J, leaving 14 bases between them. The CDR3 is 14 amino acids. CDR3: CSVGTGGVNQPQHF. CDR3 DNA sequence: TGCAGCGTTGGAACTGGGGGCGTTAATCAGCCCCAGCATTTT.

V and J are TRBV5-1 and TRBJ2-7; possible D gene TRBD2, 6 bases. Trimming pared 5 bases from V and 4 bases from J, leaving 7 bases between. CDR3 length: 11 amino acids. Germline CDR1 is SGHRS and CDR2 is YFSETQ. The CDR3 spells CASSGGYEQYF. The CDR3 bases are TGCGCCAGCAGTGGAGGGTACGAGCAGTACTTC.

CDR3 sequence (DNA): TGCGCCAGCAGCCAGGGGGATAACATTCAGTACTTC. As protein: CASSQGDNIQYF. J is TRBJ2-4 and V is TRBV5-1, with 7 bases aligning to TRBD1. Trimming at V came to 4 bases and at J to 7 bases, leaving 2 bases not matched to a gene. Germline V lookup: CDR1 SGHRS, CDR2 YFSETQ. The length of the CDR3 is 12 residues.

The rearrangement links TRBV6-1 to TRBJ2-2, with D possibly TRBD1 on 6 matching bases. CDR1 and CDR2 from the germline V gene are MNHNS and SASEGT. V lost 2 bases and J lost 6, with 13 bases in between. The CDR3 is 15 amino acids. The CDR3 DNA sequence: TGTGCCAGCAGTGAATTAATAGGGGGTGCCGGGGAGCTGTTTTTT. It translates to CASSELIGGAGELFF.

The rearrangement uses TRBV5-1 and TRBJ2-2; 8 bases match TRBD1. CDR1 is SGHRS, CDR2 YFSETQ, per germline. This CDR3 spans 16 amino acids. V shed 1 base, J shed 2 bases, and the junction held 4 bases outside the gene matches. This CDR3 is CASSLRQGTNTGELFF. The DNA of the CDR3 is TGCGCCAGCAGCTTGCGACAGGGGACTAACACCGGGGAGCTGTTTTTT. Drawing the rest from reference TRBV5-1 and TRBJ2-2, the complete variable domain is KAGVTQTPRYLIKTRGQQVTLSCSPISGHRSVSWYQQTPGQGLQFLFEYFSETQRNKGNFPGRFSGRQFSNSRSEMNVSTLELGDSALYLCASSLRQGTNTGELFFGEGSRLTVL.

The J gene is TRBJ2-3, the V gene TRBV15; the D gene is possibly TRBD1 (5 bases). The CDR3 loop spans 15 amino acids. Germline CDR1 and CDR2: LNHNV and YYDKDF (reference sequence). V shed 1 base and J shed 2 bases, with 10 bases lying between them. CDR3 sequence: CATSRATGITDTQYF. The CDR3 DNA is TGTGCCACCAGCAGAGCTACAGGTATCACAGATACGCAGTATTTT.

In nucleotides, the CDR3 is TGTGCCAGCAGTGGGGACAGGGGGAATGAGCAGTTCTTC. Its translation is CASSGDRGNEQFF. The chain uses TRBV2 and TRBJ2-1; 11 bases match TRBD1. The CDR3 sequence is 13 residues long. Trimming removed 4 bases from V and 7 bases from J; junction bases left unmatched: 0. Germline values: CDR1 SNHLY, CDR2 FYNNEI.

This clone was counted between two and nine times. The chain has TRBV19 and TRBJ2-1; 9 bases are shared with TRBD1. Trimming cost V 3 bases and J 7 bases; bases outside gene matches: 7. The CDR3 spans 15 residues. Germline lookup yields CDR1 LNHDA and CDR2 SQIVND (reference sequence). CDR3 nucleotide sequence: TGTGCCAGTAGTATCAGTGGACAGGGGAGGAATGAGCAGTTCTTC. The encoded protein is CASSISGQGRNEQFF.

This chain connects TRBV15 to TRBJ1-4, with 9 bases lining up with TRBD1. Per germline, CDR1 LNHNV and CDR2 YYDKDF (reference sequence). The length of the CDR3 is 18 residues. V lost 3 bases, J lost 3 bases, and 11 bases stayed unmatched. The CDR3 DNA reads as TGTGCCACCAGCAGGCTCGGGACAGGGACGGGAGCTAATGAAAAACTGTTTTTT. It specifies CATSRLGTGTGANEKLFF.

This clone was observed a handful of times. The chain recombines TRBV27 with TRBJ2-2, with 9 bases aligning to TRBD1. The CDR3 length is 20 residues. Germline-derived CDR1 and CDR2 are MNHEY and SMNVEV (reference sequence). Trimming cost V 6 bases and J 1 base; bases outside gene matches: 18. CDR3 residues: CASSTEPFRPGQGNTGELFF. The CDR3 DNA reads TGTGCCAGCAGCACTGAACCCTTCCGGCCGGGACAGGGGAACACCGGGGAGCTGTTTTTT.

The chain is built from TRBV18 and TRBJ1-3; 12 bases are a match to TRBD1. Per germline, CDR1 KGHSH and CDR2 LQKENI. This CDR3 region has 16 residues. V shed 3 bases, J shed 4 bases, and the junction held 4 bases outside the gene matches. CDR3 sequence: CASSPGTGGQGNTIYF. In nucleotides, the CDR3 is TGTGCCAGCTCACCCGGGACAGGGGGCCAAGGAAACACCATATATTTT.

J is TRBJ2-2 and V is TRBV28; TRBD1 agrees at 8 bases. Per germline, CDR1 MDHEN and CDR2 SYDVKM. Unmatched junction bases numbered 1, after V lost 1 base and J lost 3 bases. The CDR3 runs 15 residues. CDR3 loop: CASSLLDRDTGELFF. The CDR3 bases are TGTGCCAGCAGTTTATTGGACAGGGACACCGGGGAGCTGTTTTTT.

This chain joins TRBV29-1 and TRBJ2-7, with 8 bases that match TRBD1. Germline CDR1 is SQVTM and CDR2 is ANQGSEA. The CDR3 is 12 amino acids. The J segment lost 4 bases and the V segment lost 4 bases, leaving 3 bases of the junction unmatched. CDR3 nucleotide sequence: TGCAGCGTTGGGACAGGGCCTTACGAGCAGTACTTC. It specifies CSVGTGPYEQYF.

This clone was observed a single time. The V gene is TRBV7-6, the J gene TRBJ2-1; 13 positions match TRBD2. CDR3 size: 20 residues. Unmatched junction bases numbered 10, after V lost 2 bases and J lost 0 bases. In germline, CDR1 is SGHVS, CDR2 FNYEAQ. As DNA, the CDR3 is TGTGCCAGCAGCTTATCGACCGGACTAGCGGGGGCTAGCTCCTACAATGAGCAGTTCTTC. Encoded protein: CASSLSTGLAGASSYNEQFF. The variable domain in full, completed from reference TRBV7-6 and TRBJ2-1, reads GAGVSQSPRYKVTKRGQDVALRCDPISGHVSLYWYRQALGQGPEFLTYFNYEAQQDKSGLPNDRFSAERPEGSISTLTIQRTEQRDSAMYRCASSLSTGLAGASSYNEQFFGPGTRLTVL.

The chain is built from TRBV9 and TRBJ2-3; no reliable D call. CDR3 length: 14 amino acids. CDR1 is SGDLS, CDR2 YYNGEE, per germline. Trimming shortened V by 4 bases and J by 8 bases, and 17 bases separated the two germline ends. CDR3 amino acids: CASSLMELRGTQYF. The CDR3, as DNA: TGTGCCAGCAGCCTGATGGAACTGCGCGGTACGCAGTATTTT.

The chain combines TRBV11-1 with TRBJ2-5; 9 bases match TRBD1. V shed 5 bases, J shed 2 bases, and the junction held 3 bases outside the gene matches. In germline, CDR1 is SGHAT, CDR2 FQDESV (reference sequence). This CDR3 spans 14 amino acids. The CDR3 loop is CASSMGTGQETQYF. The CDR3 coding sequence is TGTGCCAGCAGCATGGGGACAGGGCAAGAGACCCAGTACTTC.

This chain uses TRBV27 with TRBJ2-3; D gene unclear. Germline V lookup: CDR1 MNHEY, CDR2 SMNVEV (reference sequence). The germline V and J ends were trimmed by 3 bases and 0 bases, with 13 bases remaining between them. This CDR3 has 16 residues. In DNA, the CDR3 is TGTGCCAGCAGTTTGAATCGTCTATCTAGCACAGATACGCAGTATTTT. Encoded protein: CASSLNRLSSTDTQYF.

This clone was seen once. The rearrangement uses TRBV5-5 and TRBJ2-1, with D unresolved. The CDR3 is 15 amino acids. Trimming stripped 0 bases from V and 1 base from J, with 8 bases between. Germline loops: CDR1 SGHKS, CDR2 YYEKEE (reference sequence). The CDR3 protein is CASSLGAASYNEQFF. CDR3 DNA sequence: TGTGCCAGCAGCTTGGGCGCCGCTTCCTACAATGAGCAGTTCTTC.

The CDR3 reads CASNKQGVSYEQYF. CDR3 bases: TGTGCCAGCAACAAACAGGGGGTATCCTACGAGCAGTACTTC. This rearrangement joins TRBV6-1 to TRBJ2-7; TRBD1 matches at 8 bases. Per the germline V gene, CDR1 is MNHNS and CDR2 is SASEGT. CDR3 length equals 14 residues. Trimming removed 7 bases from V and 1 base from J; junction bases left unmatched: 6.

The chain uses TRBV9 and TRBJ2-7, with a tentative D call TRBD2 (6 bases). Germline loops: CDR1 SGDLS, CDR2 YYNGEE. The CDR3 covers 14 residues. The V gene lost 2 bases and the J gene lost 6 bases, with 15 bases spanning the gap. The CDR3 sequence: CASSVDRVSGEQYF. In nucleotides, the CDR3 is TGTGCCAGCAGCGTTGATCGGGTTAGCGGCGAGCAGTACTTC.

The chain links TRBV9 to TRBJ2-1; 7 positions match TRBD2. The ends lost 3 bases at V and 4 bases at J; junction bases unmatched: 10. Germline CDR1 reads SGDLS; CDR2 reads YYNGEE. The CDR3 covers 16 residues. CDR3 nucleotides: TGTGCCAGCAGCGCCCAGGGAGCGGGAAAGTACAATGAGCAGTTCTTC. As protein: CASSAQGAGKYNEQFF.